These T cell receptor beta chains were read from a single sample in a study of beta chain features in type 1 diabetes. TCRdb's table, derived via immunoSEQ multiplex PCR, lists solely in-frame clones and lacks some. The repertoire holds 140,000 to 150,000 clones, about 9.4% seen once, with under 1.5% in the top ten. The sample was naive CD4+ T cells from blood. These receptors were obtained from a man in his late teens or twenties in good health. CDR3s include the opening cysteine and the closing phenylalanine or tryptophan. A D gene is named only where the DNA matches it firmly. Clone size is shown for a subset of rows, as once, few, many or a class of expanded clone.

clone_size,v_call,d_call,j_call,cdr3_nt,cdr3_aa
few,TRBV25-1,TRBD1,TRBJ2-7,TGTGCCAGCAGTGAATTAGGGGGCCCTCCTTGGGAGCAGTACTTC,CASSELGGPPWEQYF
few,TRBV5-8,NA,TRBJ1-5,TGTGCCAGCAGCTCTGGACAGAATAGCAATCAGCCCCAGCATTTT,CASSSGQNSNQPQHF
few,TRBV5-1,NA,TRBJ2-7,TGCGCCAGCAGCTTCGGTTTCTCCTACGAGCAGTACTTC,CASSFGFSYEQYF
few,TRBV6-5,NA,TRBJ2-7,TGTGCCAGCACCGGGACATCCTACGAGCAGTACTTC,CASTGTSYEQYF
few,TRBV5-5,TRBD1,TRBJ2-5,TGTGCCAGCAGCTCCTGGACAGGGGGGGAAGAGACCCAGTACTTC,CASSSWTGGEETQYF
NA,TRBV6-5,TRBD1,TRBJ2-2,TGTGCCAGCAGTTACTCCGGTCAGGGGGACACCGGGGAGCTGTTTTTT,CASSYSGQGDTGELFF
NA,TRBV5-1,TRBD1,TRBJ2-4,TGCGCCAGCAGCTCCCTTTCCGGGACAGGGGGCGGTAGGGCCAAAAACATTCAGTACTTC,CASSSLSGTGGGRAKNIQYF
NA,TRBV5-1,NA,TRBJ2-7,TGCGCCAGCAGCTTGGCTTGGGAGAAAACCTACGAGCAGTACTTC,CASSLAWEKTYEQYF
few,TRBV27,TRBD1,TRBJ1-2,TGTGCCAGCAGTTCCCGGGACAGGGACTATGGCTACACCTTC,CASSSRDRDYGYTF
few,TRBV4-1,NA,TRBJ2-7,TGCGCCAGCAGCCAATTCGCCAGGGGAACCTACGAGCAGTACTTC,CASSQFARGTYEQYF